The 30 T cell receptor beta chains reported below all come from one sample, sequenced in a study of T cells in Graves' hyperthyroidism and ophthalmopathy (dated by TCRdb to about 2019). Library preparation employed multiplex PCR. The run used an Illumina HiSeq 2000. TCR beta CDR3 regions were amplified from RNA transcripts. The TCR CDR3 was subjected to a first round of RT-PCR using the HTBI primer set and the Qiagen OneStep RT-PCR kit. TCRdb's own reprocessing of the public reads used fastp at Q25 and MiXCR and kept productive beta chains. Each record represents a unique CDR3 protein, reported with the most common genes and DNA among its rows. The sample profile shows roughly 720,000 distinct CDR3 sequences; 17% of them were found once. The ten largest account for about a sixth of the sample. Source material: blood. These TCRs come from a middle-aged man with Graves' hyperthyroidism.

V usage is TRBV3-2 and J usage is TRBJ2-1; the table's D call TRBD2 went unverified against the DNA. TRBV3-2 is tagged as a pseudogene. The CDR3 spans 19 residues. The CDR3, as DNA: TGTGCCAGCAGCCAAGAGGGACTAGCGGGAGTCAAGGAAGACAATGGGCAGTTCTTC. Its translation: CASSQEGLAGVKEDNGQFF.

There are a few counts of this clonotype. The chain recombines TRBV7-6 with TRBJ2-5, with 11 bases that match TRBD2. This CDR3 has 17 residues. Germline CDR1 reads SGHVS; CDR2 reads FNYEAQ. The V segment lost 1 base and the J segment 7 bases; nucleotides outside the gene matches: 11. DNA for the CDR3: TGTGCCAGCAGCTTAGAGCTAGCGGGAGGCATAACAGTGACCCAGTACTTC. Translated: CASSLELAGGITVTQYF.

This chain connects TRBV6-5 to TRBJ1-2; no definite D call. Trimming left V 4 bases short and J 8 bases short, with 14 bases between. CDR1 is MNHEY, CDR2 SVGAGI, per germline. This CDR3 is built from 13 residues. The CDR3 reads CASSSGNREGYTF. CDR3 in DNA: TGTGCCAGCAGTTCCGGGAATCGGGAAGGCTACACCTTC.

A few counts support this clonotype. The chain joins TRBV5-1 to TRBJ2-7; D gene ambiguous. Germline loops: CDR1 SGHRS, CDR2 YFSETQ. The CDR3 loop spans 13 amino acids. Trimming took 4 bases from V and 4 from J, leaving 12 bases between them. In DNA, the CDR3 is TGCGCCAGCAGCGAGCCGGCACGATACGAGCAGTACTTC. Protein product: CASSEPARYEQYF.

This rearrangement joins TRBV6-1 to TRBJ1-5; D uncertain. Germline CDR1 MNHNS, CDR2 SASEGT. The germline V and J ends were trimmed by 5 bases and 6 bases, with 11 bases remaining between them. This CDR3 is 13 amino acids long. The CDR3 DNA reads TGTGCCAGCAGTCCCCAGGTATCTCAGCCCCAGCATTTT. Protein product: CASSPQVSQPQHF.

This clonotype was detected only a few times. V gene TRBV19 combines with J gene TRBJ1-6, with 9 bases fitting TRBD1. V dropped 4 bases and J dropped 8; count of bases not matched to a gene: 6. Germline loops: CDR1 LNHDA, CDR2 SQIVND (reference sequence). The CDR3 runs 15 residues. The CDR3 reads CASSTPGQGDSPLHF. The CDR3 region has the DNA TGTGCCAGTAGTACCCCGGGACAGGGTGATTCACCCCTCCACTTT.

About this clonotype: A read error is possible here, since a much larger clone lies one base away. The V and J genes are TRBV27 and TRBJ2-7, with 9 bases identical to TRBD2. Germline V lookup: CDR1 MNHEY, CDR2 SMNVEV (reference sequence). This CDR3 is built from 18 residues. The junction had 19 bases not matched to a gene; V was cut back by 5 bases and J by 5 bases. The CDR3 is CASSERVGIASGTNEQYF. The CDR3 DNA reads as TGTGCCAGCAGTGAGAGAGTGGGAATCGCTAGCGGGACGAACGAGCAGTACTTC.

This sequence joins TRBV9 and TRBJ1-2; no clear D. This CDR3 has 14 residues. The V end was cut by 0 bases, the J end by 2 bases, with 8 bases between. Per the germline V gene, CDR1 is SGDLS and CDR2 is YYNGEE. The CDR3 nucleotides are TGTGCCAGCAGCGTAGGGGCAGCCAACTATGGCTACACCTTC. Its protein is CASSVGAANYGYTF.

This clonotype was seen a few times. The V gene is TRBV20-1, the J gene TRBJ2-1; 8 positions match TRBD2. V was pared by 0 bases and J by 9 bases, with 13 bases of the junction left unmatched. CDR3 length: 16 amino acids. Germline CDR1 and CDR2: DFQATT and SNEGSKA (reference sequence). The CDR3 DNA follows: TGCAGTGCTAGAGAGAGGATCTTGGTAGCGGGAAGTGAGCAGTTCTTC. Residues: CSARERILVAGSEQFF.

This clonotype was seen at least ten times. The chain uses TRBV2 and TRBJ1-5; 7 nucleotides align to TRBD1. The ends lost 3 bases at V and 2 bases at J; junction bases unmatched: 4. From germline, CDR1 is SNHLY and CDR2 FYNNEI. The CDR3 covers 15 residues. The DNA of the CDR3 is TGTGCCAGCAGTGAGACAGGGAGAGGCAATCAGCCCCAGCATTTT. Translation: CASSETGRGNQPQHF. Looking up the rest from reference TRBV2 and TRBJ1-5 gives the full variable domain: EPEVTQTPSHQVTQMGQEVILRCVPISNHLYFYWYRQILGQKVEFLVSFYNNEISEKSEIFDDQFSVERPDGSNFTLKIRSTKLEDSAMYFCASSETGRGNQPQHFGDGTRLSIL.

The J gene is TRBJ2-3, the V gene TRBV12-3 or TRBV12-4; D tentatively reads TRBD1 or TRBD2 (5 bases each). The germline V and J ends were trimmed by 8 bases and 2 bases, with 20 bases remaining between them. The length of the CDR3 is 16 residues. CDR3 bases: TGTGCCAGCTCAGGGATTGGGGACGCCGCCACAGATACGCAGTATTTT. Its translation: CASSGIGDAATDTQYF.

This clonotype was seen repeatedly, ten times or more. The chain recombines TRBV28 with TRBJ1-1, with 8 bases aligning to TRBD1. Trimming at V came to 0 bases and at J to 3 bases, leaving 9 bases not matched to a gene. The germline gives CDR1 MDHEN, CDR2 SYDVKM. The CDR3 runs 17 residues. DNA of the CDR3: TGTGCCAGCAGTTTATGGAAGGCCAGGGGGCGCGACACTGAAGCTTTCTTT. This encodes CASSLWKARGRDTEAFF.

This clonotype was counted only a few times. The chain has TRBV6-2 or TRBV6-3 and TRBJ1-1; 7 bases fit TRBD1. Germline V CDR1 and CDR2: MNHEY, SVGEGT. The junction had 8 bases not matched to a gene; V was cut back by 2 bases and J by 2 bases. This CDR3 has 16 amino acids. CDR3 protein: CASSYPPDRPNTEAFF. The CDR3 DNA follows: TGTGCCAGCAGTTACCCCCCGGACAGGCCCAACACTGAAGCTTTCTTT.

This clonotype was seen ten or more times. The chain uses TRBV9 and TRBJ1-6, with 11 positions matching TRBD1. Looked up from germline, CDR1 is SGDLS and CDR2 is YYNGEE. The CDR3 covers 15 residues. V lost 4 bases, J lost 10 bases, and 7 bases stayed unmatched. CDR3 nucleotides: TGTGCCAGCAGCCAAAGCTGGGACAGGGGGTCACCCCTCCACTTT. Its protein product is CASSQSWDRGSPLHF. Using reference TRBV9 and TRBJ1-6 for the parts outside the CDR3, the full variable domain is DSGVTQTPKHLITATGQRVTLRCSPRSGDLSVYWYQQSLDQGLQFLIQYYNGEERAKGNILERFSAQQFPDLHSELNLSSLELGDSALYFCASSQSWDRGSPLHFGNGTRLTVT.

This clonotype turned up a few times. In nucleotides, the CDR3 is TGTGCCAGCTCACCTGTACTTACGGGGGCTCTGTACGAGCAGTACTTC. Protein product: CASSPVLTGALYEQYF. V usage is TRBV18 and J usage is TRBJ2-7; D assignment may be TRBD1 or TRBD2 (6 bases each). V shed 3 bases and J shed 4 bases, with 19 bases lying between them. The V gene's germline CDR1 is KGHSH and CDR2 LQKENI. The CDR3 spans 16 residues. Full variable domain (outside the CDR3, taken from reference TRBV18 and TRBJ2-7): NAGVMQNPRHLVRRRGQEARLRCSPMKGHSHVYWYRQLPEEGLKFMVYLQKENIIDESGMPKERFSAEFPKEGPSILRIQQVVRGDSAAYFCASSPVLTGALYEQYFGPGTRLTVT.

The gene calls are TRBV6-1 and TRBJ2-7; D not resolved. The CDR3 extends over 12 amino acids. The ends were cut back, 6 bases at V and 6 bases at J, with 12 bases in the middle. Germline CDR1 and CDR2: MNHNS and SASEGT. CDR3 nucleotides: TGTGCCAGCAGCCCCGTGTCGGGCGAGCAGTACTTC. The encoded protein is CASSPVSGEQYF.

This clonotype was counted many times. The V call is TRBV2, the J call TRBJ1-5; D not certain. Trimming shortened V by 2 bases and J by 0 bases, and 8 bases separated the two germline ends. Germline V gene data show CDR1 as SNHLY and CDR2 as FYNNEI. The CDR3 extends over 15 amino acids. The CDR3 here is CASSEIQISNQPQHF. As DNA, the CDR3 is TGTGCCAGCAGTGAAATCCAGATTAGCAATCAGCCCCAGCATTTT.

The chain combines TRBV27 with TRBJ2-1, with 9 bases that match TRBD2. The V gene's germline CDR1 is MNHEY and CDR2 SMNVEV (reference sequence). V lost 6 bases, J lost 4 bases, and 10 bases stayed unmatched. This CDR3 is 16 amino acids long. CDR3 nucleotides: TGTGCCAGCAGCTTGAACGGCGGGAGGGGTTACAATGAGCAGTTCTTC. It yields the protein CASSLNGGRGYNEQFF.

This clonotype has ten or more counts. The CDR3 sequence is CATSREGGSSSSYEQYF. CDR3 bases: TGTGCCACCAGCAGAGAGGGGGGCAGCTCGAGCTCCTACGAGCAGTACTTC. The V and J genes are TRBV15 and TRBJ2-7, with D perhaps being TRBD1 or TRBD2 (6 bases each). This CDR3 spans 17 amino acids. Germline values: CDR1 LNHNV, CDR2 YYDKDF (reference sequence). Deletions cut 0 bases from V and 0 bases from J, with 15 bases between.

This clonotype was picked up many times. The chain recombines TRBV7-2 with TRBJ1-1, with TRBD1 matching 8 bases. V gave up 10 bases and J gave up 4 bases; unmatched junction bases: 11. The germline CDR1 and CDR2 sequences are SGHTA and FQGNSA. The CDR3 extends over 14 amino acids. DNA of the CDR3: TGTGCCATAACTACCGGGACAGGAGGCACTGAAGCTTTCTTT. It encodes CAITTGTGGTEAFF.

A note on this clonotype: Compared with germline, one end of the junction differs, possibly owing to a read error. The chain employs TRBV3-1 and TRBJ2-3, with D maybe TRBD1 (5 bases). CDR3 length equals 15 residues. CDR1 LGHDT and CDR2 YNNKEL come from the germline V gene (reference sequence). This chain's CDR3 is CASSEEKVGVDTQYF. In DNA form, the CDR3 reads TGTGCCAGCAGCGAAGAGAAAGTAGGGGTAGATACGCAGTATTTT.

This clonotype was seen a handful of times. This chain links TRBV20-1 with TRBJ2-3; D is perhaps TRBD2 (5 bases). CDR1 and CDR2 from the germline V gene are DFQATT and SNEGSKA (reference sequence). CDR3 length: 14 amino acids. The V and J ends lost 1 base and 2 bases respectively, with 10 bases between them. The chain's CDR3 is CSARASKNTDTQYF. CDR3 nucleotide sequence: TGCAGTGCTAGAGCTAGCAAGAACACAGATACGCAGTATTTT.

This clonotype was recorded a few times. The V and J genes are TRBV19 and TRBJ2-5; D assignment may be TRBD1 or TRBD2 (5 bases each). This CDR3 contains 15 residues. Germline V CDR1 and CDR2: LNHDA, SQIVND (reference sequence). Trimming took off 5 bases at V and 5 bases at J, with 18 bases between the two ends. CDR3 sequence reads: CASSDSGTALETQYF. The DNA for the CDR3 is TGTGCCAGTAGTGATTCCGGGACGGCCCTGGAGACCCAGTACTTC. The full variable domain, rest sourced from reference TRBV19 and TRBJ2-5, is DGGITQSPKYLFRKEGQNVTLSCEQNLNHDAMYWYRQDPGQGLRLIYYSQIVNDFQKGDIAEGYSVSREKKESFPLTVTSAQKNPTAFYLCASSDSGTALETQYFGPGTRLLVL.

V gene TRBV28 combines with J gene TRBJ1-2; no firm D call. CDR3 length: 12 residues. V lost 10 bases and J 2 bases, leaving 11 bases between the germline ends. In germline, CDR1 is MDHEN, CDR2 SYDVKM. In DNA form, the CDR3 reads TGTGCCATCTCGAGGTCCAACTATGGCTACACCTTC. As protein: CAISRSNYGYTF.

The rearrangement joins TRBV20-1 to TRBJ2-1, with a tentative D call TRBD2 (7 bases). The germline V and J ends were trimmed by 0 bases and 8 bases, with 17 bases remaining between them. This CDR3 is built from 15 residues. Per germline, CDR1 DFQATT and CDR2 SNEGSKA (reference sequence). The CDR3: CSARDWLGGGDEQFF. CDR3 bases: TGCAGTGCTAGAGATTGGCTGGGGGGGGGCGATGAGCAGTTCTTC.

This clonotype was picked up a small number of times. The chain recombines TRBV3-1 with TRBJ2-2; D is unclear. The CDR3 contains 13 residues. Per germline, CDR1 LGHDT and CDR2 YNNKEL (reference sequence). V was shortened by 4 bases and J by 4 bases, with 7 bases between the two germline ends. CDR3 protein: CASSLAPTGELFF. The CDR3 coding sequence is TGTGCCAGCAGCCTCGCGCCCACCGGGGAGCTGTTTTTT. Complete variable domain (other parts from reference TRBV3-1 and TRBJ2-2): DTAVSQTPKYLVTQMGNDKSIKCEQNLGHDTMYWYKQDSKKFLKIMFSYNNKELIINETVPNRFSPKSPDKAHLNLHINSLELGDSAVYFCASSLAPTGELFFGEGSRLTVL.

This chain links TRBV6-1 with TRBJ2-4; D gene unclear. V was cut by 4 bases and J by 6 bases, with 13 bases left in between. Looked up from germline, CDR1 is MNHNS and CDR2 is SASEGT. This CDR3 spans 14 amino acids. The CDR3 here is CASSGLEIGNIQYF. The CDR3 coding sequence is TGTGCCAGCAGTGGATTGGAGATCGGAAACATTCAGTACTTC.

The chain couples TRBV29-1 to TRBJ1-2, with TRBD1 identical over 9 bases. With 8 bases clipped from V and 5 bases from J, the junction kept 12 bases outside the gene matches. The CDR3 totals 14 residues. Germline CDR1 is SQVTM and CDR2 is ANQGSEA. The CDR3 region is CSPAGGQGGYGYTF. CDR3 bases: TGCAGCCCCGCCGGGGGACAGGGAGGGTATGGCTACACCTTC. The full variable domain, in which reference TRBV29-1 and TRBJ1-2 provide the parts outside the CDR3, is SAVISQKPSRDICQRGTSLTIQCQVDSQVTMMFWYRQQPGQSLTLIATANQGSEATYESGFVIDKFPISRPNLTFSTLTVSNMSPEDSSIYLCSPAGGQGGYGYTFGSGTRLTVV.

This clonotype was seen ten or more times. The genes are TRBV11-2 and TRBJ2-5; a possible D gene is TRBD1 (5 bases). The CDR3 has 15 amino acids. V lost 5 bases and J 1 base, leaving 14 bases between the germline ends. The germline V gene has CDR1 SGHAT and CDR2 FQNNGV. CDR3 in amino acids: CASSRMAGPQETQYF. As DNA, the CDR3 is TGTGCCAGCAGCCGGATGGCAGGGCCCCAAGAGACCCAGTACTTC.

This clonotype came up many times. The rearrangement links TRBV6-1 to TRBJ1-4, with 9 bases matching TRBD1. Germline CDR1 is MNHNS and CDR2 is SASEGT. The length of the CDR3 is 16 residues. The trim removed 5 bases at V and 0 bases at J, leaving 4 bases unmatched. The CDR3 DNA is TGTGCCAGCAGTTGGACAGGGGCGGCAACTAATGAAAAACTGTTTTTT. This translates into CASSWTGAATNEKLFF.